The 25 T cell receptor beta chains below all came from one sample that was sequenced in a study of tumor-infiltrating lymphocytes in primary liver carcinoma. Scientists recovered RNA and DNA together from approximately 20-30 mg of unsorted bulk tissue. A primer in the constant region served to generate TCR beta cDNA from about 480 ng of total RNA. Three nested multiplex PCR rounds, a slightly modified ARM-PCR, produced the libraries for TCR beta. Forward primers for TRBV1-TRBV30 and a C-beta reverse primer served the first two PCR rounds, at about 9 cycles each. TCRdb passed the multiplex PCR reads through MiXCR, listing each CDR3 protein once. The data hold about 97,000 distinct CDR3 sequences, with about two thirds observed a single time. Material for sequencing was liver tumor tissue from sampling region 2. The subset here: tumor region T2, inferior pole. The receptors come from a woman aged 55 to 70 with primary liver carcinoma and hepatitis B virus infection.

This clonotype was counted between two and nine times. Given a much more abundant clone one base away, this may be a read error. This chain links TRBV11-2 with TRBJ2-1; D may correspond to TRBD1 or TRBD2 (5 bases each). This CDR3 comprises 15 residues. Germline assignment: CDR1 SGHAT and CDR2 FQNNGV. The CDR3 nucleotides are TGTGCCAGCAGCCCCGGGGCTTTCTCCTACAGTGAGCAGTTCTTC. Amino acids: CASSPGAFSYSEQFF.

About this clonotype itself: A read error is likely, as this CDR3 ends without the conserved phenylalanine or tryptophan. The chain is built from TRBV28 and TRBJ2-7; D is uncertain. Per germline, CDR1 MDHEN and CDR2 SYDVKM. There are 13 residues in the CDR3. The chain's CDR3 is CTSSPPSSYEQYS. CDR3 DNA: TGTACCAGCAGTCCACCGAGCTCCTACGAGCAGTACTCC.

A single count supports this clonotype. One junction end disagrees with the germline gene, perhaps due to a read error. This chain links TRBV11-3 with TRBJ2-7; 7 bases fit TRBD2. The CDR3 spans 17 residues. In germline, CDR1 is SGHNT, CDR2 YENEEA. The CDR3 spells CPSSPNRAGLGTYEQYF. The CDR3 region has the DNA TGTCCCAGCAGCCCGAACCGAGCGGGATTAGGTACCTACGAGCAGTACTTC. Using reference TRBV11-3 and TRBJ2-7 for the parts outside the CDR3, the full variable domain is EAGVVQSPRYKIIEKKQPVAFWCNPISGHNTLYWYLQNLGQGPELLIRYENEEAVDDSQLPKDRFSAERLKGVDSTLKIQPAELGDSAVYLCPSSPNRAGLGTYEQYFGPGTRLTVT.

This clonotype was observed at least ten times. This chain links TRBV12-3 or TRBV12-4 with TRBJ1-2; TRBD1 agrees at 9 bases. V lost 6 bases, J lost 4 bases, and 9 bases stayed unmatched. The CDR3 sequence is 15 residues long. CDR3 nucleotides: TGTGCCAGCAGCCCTTACAGGGGGCTGGCCTATGGCTACACCTTC. It is translated as CASSPYRGLAYGYTF.

For this clonotype: Mismatch with germline at one junction end may stem from a read error. The rearrangement uses TRBV12-3 or TRBV12-4 and TRBJ1-5, with D perhaps assigned TRBD1 or TRBD2 (5 bases each). The DNA matches TRBJ2-3 better at its end, which makes the J call doubtful. The CDR3 consists of 15 residues. The CDR3 loop is CAGSLSLRGNQPQYF. DNA for the CDR3: TGTGCCGGCAGTTTAAGTTTACGGGGCAATCAGCCCCAGTATTTT.

To note about this clonotype: No conserved phenylalanine or tryptophan ends this CDR3, so it is likely a read error. The V call is TRBV14, the J call TRBJ2-1; possible D gene TRBD2, 6 bases. The CDR3 covers 16 residues. Germline loops: CDR1 SGHDN, CDR2 FVKESK. Here the CDR3 DNA reads TGTGTCAGCAGCCAAGTGGGCGGGACTGGCCTTGGTGAGCAGTTCATC. It yields the protein CVSSQVGGTGLGEQFI.

A word on this clonotype: Just one base apart from a much larger clone, this may be a read error. V is TRBV30 and J is TRBJ2-3, with 7 bases matching TRBD2. The CDR3 length is 14 residues. V lost 5 bases to trimming and J lost 4 bases; unmatched junction nucleotides: 9. Germline V lookup: CDR1 GTSNPN, CDR2 SVGIG (reference sequence). CDR3 DNA: TGTGCCTGGGATATCGGGAGGTCGGCAGATACGCAGTATTTT. It yields the protein CAWDIGRSADTQYF.

The chain uses TRBV5-1 and TRBJ2-1, with TRBD2 matching over 7 bases. This CDR3 spans 16 amino acids. J lost 0 bases, V lost 1 base, and 4 bases had no gene match. Germline V gene lookup returns CDR1 SGHRS and CDR2 YFSETQ. The CDR3 DNA reads as TGCGCCAGCAGCTTGATGTCGGGGGGCTCCTACAATGAGCAGTTCTTC. This translates into CASSLMSGGSYNEQFF.

The CDR3 is CADSPLGSGNNEQFF. The CDR3 DNA reads TGTGCCGACAGCCCTCTGGGTAGCGGGAACAATGAGCAGTTCTTC. The chain carries TRBV11-3 and TRBJ2-1, with 8 bases that match TRBD2. V lost 11 bases and J lost 5; bases outside the gene matches: 14. The CDR3 runs 15 residues. CDR1 is SGHNT and CDR2 is YENEEA in the germline V gene.

To note about this clonotype: Given a much more abundant clone one base away, this may be a read error. This sequence joins TRBV5-1 and TRBJ1-1; D is ambiguous. Trimming pared 0 bases from V and 1 base from J, leaving 7 bases between. Germline V gene lookup returns CDR1 SGHRS and CDR2 YFSETQ. The CDR3 extends over 14 amino acids. CDR3 sequence: CASSLEWRNTEAFF. CDR3 nucleotide sequence: TGCGCCAGCAGCTTGGAATGGCGGAACACTGAAGCTTTCTTT. Drawing the rest from reference TRBV5-1 and TRBJ1-1, the complete variable domain is KAGVTQTPRYLIKTRGQQVTLSCSPISGHRSVSWYQQTPGQGLQFLFEYFSETQRNKGNFPGRFSGRQFSNSRSEMNVSTLELGDSALYLCASSLEWRNTEAFFGQGTRLTVV.

The CDR3 protein is CAIRAYGSTDTQYF. The CDR3 nucleotides read TGTGCCATCAGGGCCTACGGCAGCACAGATACGCAGTATTTT. V is TRBV10-3 and J is TRBJ2-3; D remains unclear. Trimming removed 6 bases at V and 0 bases at J, with 10 bases between. CDR3 length: 14 residues. Per the germline V gene, CDR1 is ENHRY and CDR2 is SYGVKD.

On this clonotype itself: A read error may be the cause here, since a much bigger clone is one base away. V and J are TRBV24-1 and TRBJ2-3, with D perhaps matching TRBD2 (7 bases). CDR3 length: 16 residues. The germline gives CDR1 KGHDR, CDR2 SFDVKD. CDR3 sequence reads: CATSDRGGHSRDTQYF. The CDR3 region has the DNA TGTGCCACCAGTGATAGGGGGGGGCATAGCAGAGATACGCAGTATTTT.

A note on this clonotype: This may arise from a read error, as a much more abundant clone is one base away. The rearrangement joins TRBV7-8 to TRBJ1-2, with D possibly TRBD1 on 5 matching bases. Germline CDR1 SGHVS, CDR2 FQNEAQ. This CDR3 region has 14 residues. The CDR3 DNA is TGTGCCAGCTGCTTAGTCTCAGGGAACTATGGCTACACCTTC. Its protein is CASCLVSGNYGYTF.

For this clonotype: The junction and the germline gene differ at one end; a read error may be behind it. V and J are TRBV29-1 and TRBJ1-2; TRBD1 is a possible D gene (5 bases). Germline CDR1 is SQVTM and CDR2 is ANQGSEA. The CDR3 length is 11 residues. The CDR3 region is CSVKVREGYSF. CDR3 nucleotides: TGCAGCGTCAAGGTCAGGGAAGGCTACAGCTTC.

Remarks on this clonotype: A read error may be the cause here, since a much bigger clone is one base away. V usage is TRBV12-3 or TRBV12-4 and J usage is TRBJ2-1, with D tentatively TRBD2 (5 bases). The V end was cut by 2 bases, the J end by 5 bases, with 13 bases between. CDR3 length: 15 residues. DNA of the CDR3: TGTGCCAGCAGTTTAAGGAAGGCGGGCCACAATGAGCAGTTCTTC. Translated: CASSLRKAGHNEQFF.

The table lists this clonotype with a count of one. The junction shows a germline mismatch at one end, possibly a read error. The chain recombines TRBV7-8 with TRBJ1-2, with TRBD1 matching over 7 bases. The germline V gene encodes CDR1 SGHVS and CDR2 FQNEAQ. This CDR3 is 14 amino acids long. The CDR3 DNA reads as TGTGCCAGTAGCTTAGAAGACAGGGTTCGTGGCTACGCCTTC. Amino acid sequence: CASSLEDRVRGYAF.

Points on this clonotype: The junction and the germline gene differ at one end; a read error may be behind it. This sequence joins TRBV6-1 and TRBJ2-6; D may be TRBD1 (5 bases). CDR3 length: 14 residues. Germline CDR1 is MNHNS and CDR2 is SASEGT. CDR3 protein: CASGDSSGVNLLTF. CDR3 DNA sequence: TGTGCCAGCGGTGACAGCTCTGGGGTCAACCTCCTGACTTTC.

The genes are TRBV6-2 or TRBV6-3 and TRBJ1-2; 8 bases fit TRBD1. This CDR3 region has 13 residues. The junction had 11 bases not matched to a gene; V was cut back by 9 bases and J by 8 bases. Germline CDR1 reads MNHEY; CDR2 reads SVGEGT. This CDR3 reads CARSETGERGYTF. CDR3 sequence (DNA): TGTGCCAGGAGTGAGACAGGGGAGCGCGGCTACACCTTC.

With regard to this clonotype: The junction departs from the called germline gene at one end, perhaps through a read error. The rearrangement joins TRBV11-2 to TRBJ2-1, with D uncertain. The CDR3 consists of 14 residues. Germline V gene data show CDR1 as SGHAT and CDR2 as FQNNGV. Written as DNA, the CDR3 is TGTGTCAGCACCCTGACCGCCACCGGCAATGAGCAGTTCTTC. Translation gives CVSTLTATGNEQFF. Based on the CDR3 plus reference TRBV11-2 and TRBJ2-1, the full variable domain is EAGVAQSPRYKIIEKRQSVAFWCNPISGHATLYWYQQILGQGPKLLIQFQNNGVVDDSQLPKDRFSAERLKGVDSTLKIQPAKLEDSAVYLCVSTLTATGNEQFFGPGTRLTVL.

Comments on this clonotype: The junction and the germline gene differ at one end; a read error may be behind it. V and J are TRBV10-1 and TRBJ2-7; D is possibly TRBD2 (6 bases). There are 13 residues in the CDR3. Germline V CDR1 and CDR2: WNHNN, SYGVQD (reference sequence). The CDR3 is CAGSRGTMVEQYF. The CDR3 coding sequence is TGCGCCGGCAGTCGGGGGACCATGGTCGAGCAGTACTTC.

The chain links TRBV29-1 to TRBJ1-5; tentative D call: TRBD1 (5 bases). Germline CDR1 is SQVTM and CDR2 is ANQGSEA. This CDR3 has 16 amino acids. CDR3 sequence reads: CCAKDGGPFGNQPQHF. Written as DNA, the CDR3 is TGCTGCGCCAAAGATGGGGGACCCTTCGGCAATCAGCCCCAGCATTTT.

The CDR3 bases are TGTGCCTGGTCAAGGGATTCTAACTATGGCTACACCTTC. Its translation is CAWSRDSNYGYTF. The chain uses TRBV30 and TRBJ1-2, with unresolved D. CDR1 GTSNPN and CDR2 SVGIG come from the germline V gene (reference sequence). The V end lost 5 bases, the J end lost 0 bases, and 10 bases lay between the germline ends. The CDR3 is 13 residues long.

On this clonotype: Being one base from a much bigger clone, this may be a read error. CDR3 region: CVSSLEREWRGGYTF. CDR3 nucleotide sequence: TGTGTCAGCAGCTTGGAACGGGAATGGAGGGGAGGCTACACCTTC. The chain joins TRBV5-4 to TRBJ1-2, with D possibly matching TRBD1 (5 bases). The CDR3 covers 15 residues. Germline V gene data show CDR1 as SGHNT and CDR2 as YYREEE (reference sequence). The whole variable domain, remainder taken from reference TRBV5-4 and TRBJ1-2, is ETGVTQSPTHLIKTRGQQVTLRCSSQSGHNTVSWYQQALGQGPQFIFQYYREEENGRGNFPPRFSGLQFPNYSSELNVNALELDDSALYLCVSSLEREWRGGYTFGSGTRLTVV.

This clonotype was seen ten or more times. The chain combines TRBV4-2 with TRBJ1-1; D may be TRBD1 (6 bases). Trimming cost V 1 base and J 6 bases, with 21 bases left between them. This CDR3 comprises 17 residues. Germline V gene data show CDR1 as LGHNA and CDR2 as YNFKEQ. CDR3 protein: CASSQVTAGAGDAEAFF. The CDR3 coding sequence is TGTGCCAGCAGCCAAGTCACCGCAGGGGCTGGGGACGCTGAAGCTTTCTTT.

Worth noting for this clonotype: This CDR3 is missing its conserved last phenylalanine or tryptophan, likely due to a read error. The V call is TRBV5-6, the J call TRBJ2-2, with a tentative D call TRBD2 (5 bases). CDR1 and CDR2 (germline): SGHDT, YYEEEE. The CDR3 extends over 15 amino acids. CDR3 protein: CASSSGDRATEELFL. CDR3 sequence (DNA): TGTGCCAGCAGCTCCGGGGATCGGGCCACCGAGGAGCTGTTTTTA.